This T cell receptor beta chain originates from a study of blood T cell repertoires in COVID-19. Germline values: CDR1 MNHEY, CDR2 SVGEGT. The CDR3 contains 14 residues. V was clipped by 6 bases and J by 10 bases, with 16 bases between them. Repertoires were generated with immunoSEQ multiplex PCR, while TCRdb's copy carries only in-frame clones and drops some. The sample contains approximately 61,000 clones, approximately 86% of which appear only once. The chain couples TRBV6-2 or TRBV6-3 to TRBJ1-6, with D maybe TRBD1 (5 bases). The receptor comes from a man in his 70s with acute or convalescent COVID-19. Sequenced sample: peripheral blood. CDR3 bases: TGTGCCAGCAGCAATTGGGCAGGGAACTCACCCCTCCACTTT. Protein sequence: CASSNWAGNSPLHF.